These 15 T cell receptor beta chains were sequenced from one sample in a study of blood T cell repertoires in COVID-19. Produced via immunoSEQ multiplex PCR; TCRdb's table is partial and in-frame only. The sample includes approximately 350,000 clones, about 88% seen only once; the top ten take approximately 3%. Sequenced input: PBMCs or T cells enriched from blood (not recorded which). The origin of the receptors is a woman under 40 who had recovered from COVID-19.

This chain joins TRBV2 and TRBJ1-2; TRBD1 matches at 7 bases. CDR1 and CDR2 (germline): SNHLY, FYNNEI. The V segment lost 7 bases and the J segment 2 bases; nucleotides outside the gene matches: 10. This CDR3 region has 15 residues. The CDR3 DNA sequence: TGTGCCAGCACCTTAGGGGGCGGGCCGAACTATGGCTACACCTTC. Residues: CASTLGGGPNYGYTF.

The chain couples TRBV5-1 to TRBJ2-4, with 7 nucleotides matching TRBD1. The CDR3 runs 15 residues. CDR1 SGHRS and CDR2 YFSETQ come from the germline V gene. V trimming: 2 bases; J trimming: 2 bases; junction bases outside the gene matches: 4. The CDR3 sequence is CASSFSQGSKNIQYF. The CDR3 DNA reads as TGCGCCAGCAGCTTTTCACAGGGGTCCAAAAACATTCAGTACTTC. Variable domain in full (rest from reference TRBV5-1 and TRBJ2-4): KAGVTQTPRYLIKTRGQQVTLSCSPISGHRSVSWYQQTPGQGLQFLFEYFSETQRNKGNFPGRFSGRQFSNSRSEMNVSTLELGDSALYLCASSFSQGSKNIQYFGAGTRLSVL.

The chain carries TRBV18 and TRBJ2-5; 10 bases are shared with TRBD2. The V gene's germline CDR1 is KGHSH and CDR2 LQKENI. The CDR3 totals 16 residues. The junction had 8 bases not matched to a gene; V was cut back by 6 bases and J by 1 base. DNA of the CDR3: TGTGCCAGCTCTCCCCTAGCGGGAGCCATCCAAGAGACCCAGTACTTC. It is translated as CASSPLAGAIQETQYF.

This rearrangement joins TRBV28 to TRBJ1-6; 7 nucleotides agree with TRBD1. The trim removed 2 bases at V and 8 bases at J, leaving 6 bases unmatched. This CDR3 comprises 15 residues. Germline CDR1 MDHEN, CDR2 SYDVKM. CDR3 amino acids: CASSLPGQGDSPLHF. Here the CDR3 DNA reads TGTGCCAGCAGTTTACCAGGGCAGGGGGATTCACCCCTCCACTTT.

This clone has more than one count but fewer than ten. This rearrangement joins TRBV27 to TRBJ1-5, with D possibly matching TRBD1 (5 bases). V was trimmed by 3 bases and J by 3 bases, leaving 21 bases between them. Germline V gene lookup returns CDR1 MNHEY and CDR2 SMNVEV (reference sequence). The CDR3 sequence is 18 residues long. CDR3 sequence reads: CASSLVGGRIINNQPQHF. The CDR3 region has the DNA TGTGCCAGCAGTTTGGTGGGGGGAAGGATAATAAACAATCAGCCCCAGCATTTT.

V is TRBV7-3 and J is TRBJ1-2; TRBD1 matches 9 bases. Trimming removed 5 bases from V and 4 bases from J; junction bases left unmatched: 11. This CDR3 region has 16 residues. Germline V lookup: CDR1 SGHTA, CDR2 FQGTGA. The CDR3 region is CASSPSGTGMGYGYTF. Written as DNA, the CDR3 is TGTGCCAGCAGCCCTTCCGGGACAGGGATGGGCTATGGCTACACCTTC.

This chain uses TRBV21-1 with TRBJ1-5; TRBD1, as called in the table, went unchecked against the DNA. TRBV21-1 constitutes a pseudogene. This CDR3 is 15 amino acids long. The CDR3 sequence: CASSKEHRTRQPQHF. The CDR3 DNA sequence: TGTGCCAGCAGCAAAGAACACAGGACGCGGCAGCCCCAGCATTTT.

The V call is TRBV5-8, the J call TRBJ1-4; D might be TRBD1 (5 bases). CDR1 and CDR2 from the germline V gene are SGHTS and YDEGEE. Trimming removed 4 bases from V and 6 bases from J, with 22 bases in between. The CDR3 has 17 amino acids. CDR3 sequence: CASSPARGAGGDEKLFF. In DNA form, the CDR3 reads TGTGCCAGCAGCCCAGCTAGGGGCGCAGGTGGAGATGAAAAACTGTTTTTT.

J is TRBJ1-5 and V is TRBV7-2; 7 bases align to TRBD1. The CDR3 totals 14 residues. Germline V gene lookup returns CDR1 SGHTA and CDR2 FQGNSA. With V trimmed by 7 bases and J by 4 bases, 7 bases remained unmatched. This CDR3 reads CASTLTGWNQPQHF. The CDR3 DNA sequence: TGTGCCAGCACCTTGACAGGGTGGAATCAGCCCCAGCATTTT.

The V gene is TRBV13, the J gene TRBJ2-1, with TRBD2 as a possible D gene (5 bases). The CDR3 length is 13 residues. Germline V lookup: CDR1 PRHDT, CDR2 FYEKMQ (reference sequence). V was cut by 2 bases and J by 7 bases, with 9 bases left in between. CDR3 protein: CASSLSIANEQFF. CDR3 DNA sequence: TGTGCCAGCAGCTTATCGATAGCGAATGAGCAGTTCTTC.

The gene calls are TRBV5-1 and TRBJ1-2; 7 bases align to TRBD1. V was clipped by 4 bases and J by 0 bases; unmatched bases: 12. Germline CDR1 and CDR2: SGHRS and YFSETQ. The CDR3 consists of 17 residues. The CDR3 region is CASSRTGTVIANYGYTF. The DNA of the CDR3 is TGCGCCAGCAGCAGAACCGGGACAGTAATAGCTAACTATGGCTACACCTTC.

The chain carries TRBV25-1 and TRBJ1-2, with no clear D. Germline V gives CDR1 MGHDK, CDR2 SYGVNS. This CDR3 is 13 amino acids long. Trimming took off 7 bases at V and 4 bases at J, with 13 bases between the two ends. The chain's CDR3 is CASTSTVGYGYTF. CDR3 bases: TGTGCCAGCACCTCAACCGTCGGCTATGGCTACACCTTC.

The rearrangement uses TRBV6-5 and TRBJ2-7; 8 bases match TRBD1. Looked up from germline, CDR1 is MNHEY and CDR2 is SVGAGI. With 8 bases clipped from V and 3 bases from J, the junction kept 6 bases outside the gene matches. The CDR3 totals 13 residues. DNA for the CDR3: TGTGCCAGCCACCGTGGACAGGGCTACGAGCAGTACTTC. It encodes CASHRGQGYEQYF.

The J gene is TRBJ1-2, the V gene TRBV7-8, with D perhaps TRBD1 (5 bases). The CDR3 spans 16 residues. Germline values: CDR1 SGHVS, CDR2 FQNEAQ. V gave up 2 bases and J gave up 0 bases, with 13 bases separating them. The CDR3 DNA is TGTGCCAGCAGCTTATTTAGGGCAGGGACTAACTATGGCTACACCTTC. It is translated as CASSLFRAGTNYGYTF.

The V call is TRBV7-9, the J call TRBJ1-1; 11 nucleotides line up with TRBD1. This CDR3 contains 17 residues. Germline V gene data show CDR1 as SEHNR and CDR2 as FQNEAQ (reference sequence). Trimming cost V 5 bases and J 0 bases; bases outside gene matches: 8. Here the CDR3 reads CASSPTRTGGMNTEAFF. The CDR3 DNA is TGTGCCAGCAGCCCCACAAGGACAGGGGGCATGAACACTGAAGCTTTCTTT.